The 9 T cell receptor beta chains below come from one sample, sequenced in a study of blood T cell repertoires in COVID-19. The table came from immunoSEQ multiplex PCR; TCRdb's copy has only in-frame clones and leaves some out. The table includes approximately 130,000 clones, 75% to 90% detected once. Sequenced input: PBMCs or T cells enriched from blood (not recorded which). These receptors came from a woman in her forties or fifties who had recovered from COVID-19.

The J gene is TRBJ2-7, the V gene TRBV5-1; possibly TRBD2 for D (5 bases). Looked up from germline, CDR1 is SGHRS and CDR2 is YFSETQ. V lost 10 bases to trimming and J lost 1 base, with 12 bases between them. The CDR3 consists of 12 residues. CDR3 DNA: TGCGCCTCCCGGGATCCATCCTACGAGCAGTACTTC. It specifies CASRDPSYEQYF.

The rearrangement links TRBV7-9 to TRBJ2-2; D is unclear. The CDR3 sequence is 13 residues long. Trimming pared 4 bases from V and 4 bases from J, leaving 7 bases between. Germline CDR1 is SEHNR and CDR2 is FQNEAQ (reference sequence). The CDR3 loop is CASSSLLTGELFF. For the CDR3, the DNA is TGTGCCAGCAGCTCACTTCTCACCGGGGAGCTGTTTTTT.

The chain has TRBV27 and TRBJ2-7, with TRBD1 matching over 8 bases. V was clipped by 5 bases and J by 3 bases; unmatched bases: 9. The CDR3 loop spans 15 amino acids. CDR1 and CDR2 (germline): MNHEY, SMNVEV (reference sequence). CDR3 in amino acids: CASSEHRDRIYEQYF. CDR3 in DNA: TGTGCCAGCAGTGAACACCGGGACAGGATCTACGAGCAGTACTTC.

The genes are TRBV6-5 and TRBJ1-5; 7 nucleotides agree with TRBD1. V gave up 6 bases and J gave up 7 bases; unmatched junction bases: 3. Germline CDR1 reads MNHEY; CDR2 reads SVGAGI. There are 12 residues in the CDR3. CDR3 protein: CASRQGRQPQHF. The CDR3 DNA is TGTGCCAGCAGACAGGGGCGCCAGCCCCAGCATTTT.

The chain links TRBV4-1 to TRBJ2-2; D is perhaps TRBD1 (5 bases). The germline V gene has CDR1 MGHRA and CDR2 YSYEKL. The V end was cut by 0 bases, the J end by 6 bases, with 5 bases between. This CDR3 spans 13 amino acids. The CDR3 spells CASSQDRAGELFF. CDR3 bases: TGCGCCAGCAGCCAAGACAGGGCCGGGGAGCTGTTTTTT.

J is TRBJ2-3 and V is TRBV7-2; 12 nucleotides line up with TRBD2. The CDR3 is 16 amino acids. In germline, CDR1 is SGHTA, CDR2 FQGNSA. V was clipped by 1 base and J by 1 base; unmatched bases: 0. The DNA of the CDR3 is TGTGCCAGCAGCTTAGGACTAGCGGGGGGCACAGATACGCAGTATTTT. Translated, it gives CASSLGLAGGTDTQYF.

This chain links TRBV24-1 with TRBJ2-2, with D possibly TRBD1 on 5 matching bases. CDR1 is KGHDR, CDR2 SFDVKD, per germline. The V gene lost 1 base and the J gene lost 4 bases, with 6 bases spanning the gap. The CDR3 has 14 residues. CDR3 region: CATSDLGVTGELFF. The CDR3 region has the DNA TGTGCCACCAGTGATTTAGGGGTCACCGGGGAGCTGTTTTTT.

CDR3 sequence reads: CASSSERGTTGELFF. In nucleotides, the CDR3 is TGTGCCAGCAGTTCTGAGCGGGGGACCACCGGGGAGCTGTTTTTT. The chain joins TRBV6-6 to TRBJ2-2; 8 positions agree with TRBD2. Germline CDR1 is MNHNY and CDR2 is SVGAGI (reference sequence). V trimming: 4 bases; J trimming: 4 bases; junction bases outside the gene matches: 5. The CDR3 has 15 amino acids.

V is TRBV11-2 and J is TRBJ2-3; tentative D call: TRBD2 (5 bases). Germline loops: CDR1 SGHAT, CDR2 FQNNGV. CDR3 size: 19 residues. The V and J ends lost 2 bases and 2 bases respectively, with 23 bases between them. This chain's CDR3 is CASSLSRRLLPNPTDTQYF. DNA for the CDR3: TGTGCCAGCAGCTTAAGCCGGAGGCTCCTTCCCAACCCCACAGATACGCAGTATTTT.